Listed below are T cell receptor beta chains from one sample, sequenced in a study of T cells expressing NK-cell markers. TCRdb reprocessed the 5' RACE reads and stores each CDR3 protein as one record, lacking DNA. This sample's clone table lists some 140,000 distinct CDR3 sequences. The specimen sequenced was blood T cells: a sorted CD56 or NKG2C T cell subset, CD4+ or CD8+ T cells, or bulk PBMC T cells (not recorded which). The source is a woman in her fifties or sixties in good health. The CDR3 runs from the conserved cysteine through the conserved F or W.

TRBJ2-1 | TRBV6-4 | CASSDSYAGEQFF
TRBJ1-6 | TRBV5-1 | CASSQGTGYNSPLHF
TRBJ2-7 | TRBV6-1 | CASSEEAGFSYEQYF
TRBJ2-1 | TRBV12-3/TRBV12-4 | CASSLRGSGYEQFF
TRBJ2-1 | TRBV9 | CASSVTGGQHEQFF
TRBJ2-7 | TRBV27 | CASSLAQDSGEQYF
TRBJ2-1 | TRBV7-9 | CASSRGTSGPFF
TRBJ2-3 | TRBV27 | CASSFYSLHTDTQYF
TRBJ2-1 | TRBV28 | CASSRSGSLNEQFF
TRBJ2-2 | TRBV21-1 | CASSNWKRGEEANTGELFF
TRBJ1-5 | TRBV19 | CASSIFGESNQPQHF
TRBJ1-2 | TRBV19 | CASSMGGQFYGYTF
TRBJ2-7 | TRBV4-1 | CASSQAPPETYEQYF
TRBJ1-1 | TRBV30 | CAWDQGVNTEAFF
TRBJ2-5 | TRBV4-1 | CASSRAGGVSETQYF
TRBJ2-7 | TRBV5-1 | CASSLSSGSGEQYF
TRBJ2-1 | TRBV30 | CAWSPLPSGRETNEQFF
TRBJ1-1 | TRBV29-1 | CSVKSLSGFEAFF
TRBJ1-1 | TRBV4-1 | CASSQVGESTEAFF
TRBJ2-7 | TRBV12-3/TRBV12-4 | CASSPEGRGGYEQYF
TRBJ2-2 | TRBV4-1 | CASSQERSYTGELFF
TRBJ2-2 | TRBV25-1 | CASSEYGVKGELFF
TRBJ1-1 | TRBV20-1 | CSARDGTGLMMAFF
TRBJ2-1 | TRBV6-6 | CASSYPQRHYNEQFF
TRBJ2-7 | TRBV24-1 | CATSTSGTTFYEQYF
TRBJ1-2 | TRBV10-3 | CAIIGTSGGYTF
TRBJ1-5 | TRBV30 | CAWSGWDDQPQHF
TRBJ2-7 | TRBV29-1 | CSALGDLTYEQYF
TRBJ2-3 | TRBV29-1 | CSVRGDSSSTDTQYF
TRBJ2-3 | TRBV5-1 | CASSLGGSSTDTQYF
TRBJ2-5 | TRBV11-1 | CASSLQETQYF
TRBJ2-5 | TRBV25-1 | CASSLDSQETQYF
TRBJ2-7 | TRBV2 | CASSETTGTRGEQYF
TRBJ2-1 | TRBV5-1 | CASSLELAGGDEQFF
TRBJ1-2 | TRBV20-1 | CSATEGQIDYGYTF
TRBJ2-7 | TRBV11-2 | CASSLGREAEQYF
TRBJ2-5 | TRBV11-2 | CASTGHWSTQYF
TRBJ2-7 | TRBV7-2 | CASSLDTGLGYEQYF
TRBJ1-1 | TRBV2 | CANRGFMNTEAFF